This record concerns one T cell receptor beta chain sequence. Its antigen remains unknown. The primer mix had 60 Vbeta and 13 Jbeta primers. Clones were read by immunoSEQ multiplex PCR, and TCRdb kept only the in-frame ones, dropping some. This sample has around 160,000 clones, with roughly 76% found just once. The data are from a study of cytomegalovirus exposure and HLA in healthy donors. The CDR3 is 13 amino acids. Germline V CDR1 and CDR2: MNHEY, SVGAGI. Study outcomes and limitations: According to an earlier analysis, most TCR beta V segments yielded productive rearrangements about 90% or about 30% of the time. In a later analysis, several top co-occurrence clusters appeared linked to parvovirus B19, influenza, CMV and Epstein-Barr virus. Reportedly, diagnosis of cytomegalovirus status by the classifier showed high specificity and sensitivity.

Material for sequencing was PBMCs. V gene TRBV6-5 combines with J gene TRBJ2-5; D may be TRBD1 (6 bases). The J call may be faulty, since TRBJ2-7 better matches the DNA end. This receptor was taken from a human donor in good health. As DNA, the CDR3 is TGTGCCAGCAGCCCCAGGGGTGGCTACGAGCAGTACTTC. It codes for CASSPRGGYEQYF.